This is a list of T cell receptor beta chains from one sample in a study of shared clonotypes between healthy human individuals. Data came from immunoSEQ multiplex PCR; TCRdb stores just in-frame clones and leaves some out. The table shows about 2.3 million clones, with under 95% occurring only once. Sequenced input: naive CD4+ T cells from PBMCs. All receptors derive from a man younger than 35 in good health. Some clones in this sample may be carry-over from other donors' samples. The conserved cysteine and the conserved F or W are not part of the CDR3 here. Each record gives: J gene, clone size, V gene, D gene, CDR3 protein. D genes are given only for firm matches. Only part of the rows carry a size: once, few, many, or a class if the clone is expanded.

>TRBJ2-7|few|TRBV11-2|.
ASSRDFPTYEQY
>TRBJ2-3|.|TRBV9|.
ASSVTGTSTDTQY
>TRBJ1-1|.|TRBV28|.
ASSSPLNTEAF
>TRBJ2-1|.|TRBV7-8|.
ASSLGPREQF
>TRBJ2-1|.|TRBV4-3|TRBD2
ANGLAGSKGGENEQF
>TRBJ2-5|.|TRBV7-2|.
ASSIANMETQY
>TRBJ2-3|.|TRBV13|.
ASSFSGVRGGDTQY
>TRBJ2-3|.|TRBV5-1|TRBD2
ASSLGTSGPTDTQY
>TRBJ1-4|.|TRBV5-4|.
ASSSGTHGTTNEKLF
>TRBJ1-1|.|TRBV10-2|.
ASRAELNTEAF
>TRBJ2-7|.|TRBV19|.
ATAKTAPSYEQY
>TRBJ1-2|once|TRBV2|TRBD1
ASSRTGVGYGYT
>TRBJ2-2|.|TRBV20-1|.
SARIPGELF
>TRBJ2-1|.|TRBV7-9|.
ASSSRQASSYNEQF
>TRBJ1-4|.|TRBV10-3|.
ATRGGGRNEKLF
>TRBJ2-7|.|TRBV5-4|TRBD1
ASSLVDRASSYEQY
>TRBJ1-1|.|TRBV7-2|.
ASSLVGAGIFGTEAF
>TRBJ2-1|.|TRBV28|TRBD2
ASSFRPGAGGLNEQF
>TRBJ2-3|.|TRBV5-4|TRBD2
ASSPRAGGRADTQY
>TRBJ2-2|.|TRBV5-1|TRBD1
ASSLDWTGFTGELF
>TRBJ2-7|.|TRBV19|.
ASMGPPPTYEQY
>TRBJ2-1|.|TRBV10-3|.
AISATVLRADEQF
>TRBJ2-2|.|TRBV12-1|.
ASSQGLAGGTGELF
>TRBJ1-3|.|TRBV10-2|.
ASSESGGLNTIY
>TRBJ2-3|.|TRBV6-5|.
ASRPPGADTQY
>TRBJ2-3|.|TRBV5-8|TRBD1
ASSSDRGRRDTQY
>TRBJ1-3|.|TRBV11-2|.
ASSFDIRASGNTIY
>TRBJ2-3|.|TRBV12-5|.
ASGWDIGDTQY
>TRBJ1-4|once|TRBV21-1|.
ASSILGAANEKLF
>TRBJ2-2|.|TRBV2|.
ASRRIKGDTGELF
>TRBJ2-3|.|TRBV6-5|.
ASAVLAYTDTQY
>TRBJ2-7|.|TRBV4-2|.
ASSQVSQAAYEQY
>TRBJ2-5|.|TRBV6-1|TRBD1
ASSVRGRSETQY
>TRBJ2-7|once|TRBV27|TRBD2
ASSRGLAGPYEQY
>TRBJ1-4|.|TRBV6-5|.
ASRYGTANEKLF
>TRBJ2-7|once|TRBV6-1|.
ASKPNRLVSYEQY
>TRBJ2-2|.|TRBV2|.
ASSTGTPLHLF
>TRBJ1-5|few|TRBV28|.
ASSLWTDSNQPQH
>TRBJ2-6|.|TRBV2|.
ASRGSWADSGANVLT
>TRBJ2-5|once|TRBV29-1|.
SVERSETQY
>TRBJ2-7|.|TRBV11-2|TRBD2
ASSSRYLVAGVPEQY
>TRBJ2-3|.|TRBV6-1|TRBD1
ASAQNRGSADTQY
>TRBJ1-3|.|TRBV15|.
ATSRDLGGNTIY
>TRBJ1-4|.|TRBV6-5|.
ASRRDLIGNEKLF
>TRBJ2-6|.|TRBV19|.
AGAESGANVLT
>TRBJ2-2|once|TRBV5-1|.
ASSLGAGASAGELF
>TRBJ1-5|.|TRBV15|.
ATSRDLWEPQH
>TRBJ1-4|.|TRBV5-8|.
ASRQAGEKLF
>TRBJ2-5|.|TRBV14|TRBD2
ASSRRRTSGSLGQETQY
>TRBJ2-7|.|TRBV28|.
ASSPGGDSYEQY
>TRBJ1-5|.|TRBV10-3|.
AISESQPGANQPQH
>TRBJ2-1|.|TRBV4-3|TRBD2
ASSRTSGRSTGYVYNEQF
>TRBJ2-6|.|TRBV4-3|.
ASSQEGAPLSGANVLT
>TRBJ1-5|few|TRBV4-1|.
ASSLNGEPQH
>TRBJ2-5|.|TRBV7-9|.
ASSEQETQY
>TRBJ1-2|.|TRBV6-5|.
ASNPRAGDGYT
>TRBJ1-2|.|TRBV6-6|.
ASSYRDAYGYT
>TRBJ1-1|.|TRBV18|TRBD1
ASSFQQRVGAGGTEAF
>TRBJ2-7|.|TRBV7-2|TRBD1
ASSTGTGLYEQY